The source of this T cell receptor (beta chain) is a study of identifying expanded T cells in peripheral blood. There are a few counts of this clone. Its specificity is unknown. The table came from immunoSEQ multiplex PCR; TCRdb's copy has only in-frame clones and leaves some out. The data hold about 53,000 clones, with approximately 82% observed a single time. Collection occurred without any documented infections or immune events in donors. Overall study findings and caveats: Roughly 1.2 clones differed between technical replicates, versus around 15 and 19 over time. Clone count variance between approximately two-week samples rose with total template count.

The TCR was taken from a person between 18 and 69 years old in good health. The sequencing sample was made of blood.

The CDR3 nucleotides are TGTGCCAGCAGCGGGGACTTTAATAGGAATTCACCCCTCCACTTT. Translated: CASSGDFNRNSPLHF. The J gene is TRBJ1-6, the V gene TRBV9; the D gene is possibly TRBD1 (5 bases). Germline loops: CDR1 SGDLS, CDR2 YYNGEE. The CDR3 extends over 15 amino acids. Deletions cut 3 bases from V and 7 bases from J, with 14 bases between.